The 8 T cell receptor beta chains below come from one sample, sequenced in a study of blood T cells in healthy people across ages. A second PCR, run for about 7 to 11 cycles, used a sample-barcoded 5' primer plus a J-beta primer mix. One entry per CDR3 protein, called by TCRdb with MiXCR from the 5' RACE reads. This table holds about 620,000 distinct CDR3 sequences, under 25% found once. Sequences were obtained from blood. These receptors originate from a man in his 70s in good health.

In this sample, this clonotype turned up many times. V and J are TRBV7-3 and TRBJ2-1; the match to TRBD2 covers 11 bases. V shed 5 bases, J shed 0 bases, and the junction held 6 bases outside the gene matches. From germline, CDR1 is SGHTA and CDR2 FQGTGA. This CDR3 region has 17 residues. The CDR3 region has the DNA TGTGCCAGCAGCCCTGGGACTAGCGGAAGCTCCTACAATGAGCAGTTCTTC. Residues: CASSPGTSGSSYNEQFF.

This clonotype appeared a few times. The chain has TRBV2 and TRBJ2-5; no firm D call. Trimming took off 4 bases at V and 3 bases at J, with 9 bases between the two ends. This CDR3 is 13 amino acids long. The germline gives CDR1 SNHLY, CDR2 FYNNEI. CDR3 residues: CASSAWEKETQYF. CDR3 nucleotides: TGTGCCAGCAGTGCGTGGGAAAAAGAGACCCAGTACTTC.

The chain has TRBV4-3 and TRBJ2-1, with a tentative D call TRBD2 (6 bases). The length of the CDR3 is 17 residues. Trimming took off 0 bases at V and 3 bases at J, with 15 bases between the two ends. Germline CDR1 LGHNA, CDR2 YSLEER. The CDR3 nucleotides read TGCGCCAGCAGCCAAGATCGGGACTCCTGGGGCTACAATGAGCAGTTCTTC. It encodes CASSQDRDSWGYNEQFF.

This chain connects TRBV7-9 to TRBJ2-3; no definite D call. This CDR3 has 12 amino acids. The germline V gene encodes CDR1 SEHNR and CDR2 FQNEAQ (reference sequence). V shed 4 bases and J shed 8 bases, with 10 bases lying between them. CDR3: CASSSPSITQYF. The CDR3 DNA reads TGTGCCAGCAGCTCGCCGAGTATTACGCAGTATTTT.

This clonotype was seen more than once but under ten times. In nucleotides, the CDR3 is TGCGCCAGCAGCTCGACAGGATCTAATCAAGAGACCCAGTACTTC. Translation gives CASSSTGSNQETQYF. The V call is TRBV5-1, the J call TRBJ2-5; TRBD1 is a possible D gene (6 bases). This CDR3 has 15 amino acids. V dropped 3 bases and J dropped 2 bases, with 14 bases sitting between them. Germline lookup yields CDR1 SGHRS and CDR2 YFSETQ. Full variable domain (outside the CDR3, taken from reference TRBV5-1 and TRBJ2-5): KAGVTQTPRYLIKTRGQQVTLSCSPISGHRSVSWYQQTPGQGLQFLFEYFSETQRNKGNFPGRFSGRQFSNSRSEMNVSTLELGDSALYLCASSSTGSNQETQYFGPGTRLLVL.

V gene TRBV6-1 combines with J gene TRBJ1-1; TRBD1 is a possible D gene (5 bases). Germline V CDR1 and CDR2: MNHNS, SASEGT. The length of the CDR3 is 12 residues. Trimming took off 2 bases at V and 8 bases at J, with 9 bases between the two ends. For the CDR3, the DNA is TGTGCCAGCAGTGAATATTGGGGGGAAGCTTTCTTT. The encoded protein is CASSEYWGEAFF.

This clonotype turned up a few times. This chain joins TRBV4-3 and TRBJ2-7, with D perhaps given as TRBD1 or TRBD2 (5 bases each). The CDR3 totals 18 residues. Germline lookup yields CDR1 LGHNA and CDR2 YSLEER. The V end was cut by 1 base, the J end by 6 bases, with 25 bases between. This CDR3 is CASSQVLHGDAVLIEQYF. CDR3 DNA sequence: TGCGCCAGCAGCCAAGTTCTCCATGGGGACGCCGTATTAATCGAGCAGTACTTC.

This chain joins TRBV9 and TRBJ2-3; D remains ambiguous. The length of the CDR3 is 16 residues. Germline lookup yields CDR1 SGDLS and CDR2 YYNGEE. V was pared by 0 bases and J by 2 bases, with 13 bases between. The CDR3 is CASSVATSRDTDTQYF. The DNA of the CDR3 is TGTGCCAGCAGCGTAGCTACCTCAAGGGACACAGATACGCAGTATTTT.